The 18 T cell receptor beta chains below were found in one sample sequenced in a study of control samples from healthy donors and cancer patients. Here immunoSEQ multiplex PCR was the method, and the copy in TCRdb shows in-frame clones only, minus some. The profile shows approximately 160,000 clones, roughly 92% of them singletons. The specimen was blood. The source is a woman aged 30 to 39 in good health.

The CDR3 spells CASSLWSTEAFF. The CDR3 DNA reads as TGTGCCAGCAGCTTGTGGTCCACTGAAGCTTTCTTT. The J gene is TRBJ1-1, the V gene TRBV5-6; D gene uncertain. The CDR3 contains 12 residues. V lost 1 base to trimming and J lost 4 bases, with 5 bases between them. The germline CDR1 and CDR2 sequences are SGHDT and YYEEEE.

This clone was observed a single time. This chain uses TRBV7-3 with TRBJ2-5, with 12 bases aligning to TRBD2. This CDR3 is built from 15 residues. With 4 bases clipped from V and 5 bases from J, the junction kept 5 bases outside the gene matches. Germline V gene lookup returns CDR1 SGHTA and CDR2 FQGTGA. The CDR3, as DNA: TGTGCCAGCAGCTCTAGCGGGAGGGCAGGGGAGACCCAGTACTTC. It codes for CASSSSGRAGETQYF.

This chain uses TRBV15 with TRBJ2-2, with D unclear. The V end was cut by 8 bases, the J end by 0 bases, with 10 bases between. This CDR3 is 14 amino acids long. Germline CDR1 is LNHNV and CDR2 is YYDKDF (reference sequence). CDR3: CATPGRTNTGELFF. DNA of the CDR3: TGTGCCACCCCCGGCCGAACGAACACCGGGGAGCTGTTTTTT. Full variable domain (remainder filled in from reference TRBV15 and TRBJ2-2): DAMVIQNPRYQVTQFGKPVTLSCSQTLNHNVMYWYQQKSSQAPKLLFHYYDKDFNNEADTPDNFQSRRPNTSFCFLDIRSPGLGDTAMYLCATPGRTNTGELFFGEGSRLTVL.

CDR3 in amino acids: CSVGLNRGNYGYTF. CDR3 in DNA: TGCAGCGTTGGCCTAAACAGGGGGAACTATGGCTACACCTTC. J is TRBJ1-2 and V is TRBV29-1; TRBD1 aligns across 8 bases. The CDR3 totals 14 residues. Germline values: CDR1 SQVTM, CDR2 ANQGSEA. V lost 4 bases, J lost 2 bases, and 6 bases stayed unmatched.

V and J are TRBV6-5 and TRBJ2-3, with D tentatively TRBD1 (6 bases). V was cut by 10 bases and J by 3 bases, with 11 bases left in between. This CDR3 is built from 12 residues. Germline V lookup: CDR1 MNHEY, CDR2 SVGAGI. The CDR3 here is CATWDTTDTQYF. DNA for the CDR3: TGTGCCACCTGGGACACAACAGATACGCAGTATTTT.

The chain joins TRBV7-8 to TRBJ2-7, with D tentatively TRBD2 (6 bases). The CDR3 covers 14 residues. Trimming left V 4 bases short and J 5 bases short, with 15 bases between. CDR1 is SGHVS and CDR2 is FQNEAQ in the germline V gene. The CDR3 nucleotides are TGTGCCAGCAGCTCTTTGGAGGGCCGAAACGAGCAGTACTTC. Translation: CASSSLEGRNEQYF.

V is TRBV11-2 and J is TRBJ1-2, with 9 bases matching TRBD1. Germline trimming cut 4 bases from V and 0 bases from J; bases unmatched to any gene: 12. Germline V CDR1 and CDR2: SGHAT, FQNNGV. The CDR3 totals 18 residues. The CDR3 loop is CASSSDTGGREANYGYTF. CDR3 bases: TGTGCCAGCAGCTCCGATACAGGGGGCCGGGAAGCTAACTATGGCTACACCTTC.

The CDR3 region is CASSEVQDGVHTQPQHF. The CDR3 DNA reads as TGTGCCAGCAGTGAAGTCCAGGACGGGGTACATACTCAGCCCCAGCATTTT. V gene TRBV6-1 combines with J gene TRBJ1-5; D unclear. Between the trimmed V and J ends, which lost 1 base and 6 bases, there was a span of 19 bases. The CDR3 is made up of 17 amino acids. CDR1 is MNHNS and CDR2 is SASEGT in the germline V gene.

The rearrangement uses TRBV29-1 and TRBJ2-3, with 13 bases fitting TRBD2. Germline loops: CDR1 SQVTM, CDR2 ANQGSEA. V lost 4 bases and J lost 5; bases outside the gene matches: 6. The CDR3 is 15 residues long. The CDR3, as DNA: TGCAGCGTTGCCCGGACTAGCGGGAGTGTAGATACGCAGTATTTT. It is translated as CSVARTSGSVDTQYF.

The gene calls are TRBV14 and TRBJ1-6; D is unclear. Trimming took 5 bases from V and 9 from J, leaving 11 bases between them. The CDR3 totals 13 residues. Looked up from germline, CDR1 is SGHDN and CDR2 is FVKESK. The chain's CDR3 is CASSSAGSSPLHF. Written as DNA, the CDR3 is TGTGCCAGCAGCTCCGCCGGGAGTTCACCCCTCCACTTT.

The J gene is TRBJ1-4, the V gene TRBV11-2; 7 nucleotides align to TRBD1. V lost 5 bases, J lost 8 bases, and 8 bases stayed unmatched. Germline lookup yields CDR1 SGHAT and CDR2 FQNNGV. The CDR3 has 14 residues. The CDR3 sequence: CASSLQGLKEKLFF. The DNA of the CDR3 is TGTGCCAGCAGCCTACAGGGGTTGAAAGAAAAACTGTTTTTT.

This rearrangement joins TRBV25-1 to TRBJ2-5; 8 nucleotides agree with TRBD1. V trimming: 3 bases; J trimming: 6 bases; junction bases outside the gene matches: 9. Germline assignment: CDR1 MGHDK and CDR2 SYGVNS. There are 15 residues in the CDR3. The CDR3 reads CASSDPGQGGKTQYF. The CDR3 nucleotides read TGTGCCAGCAGTGACCCTGGACAGGGTGGAAAGACCCAGTACTTC.

The chain recombines TRBV24-1 with TRBJ2-4; tentative D call: TRBD2 (5 bases). The CDR3 consists of 16 residues. The germline V gene encodes CDR1 KGHDR and CDR2 SFDVKD. V lost 2 bases, J lost 0 bases, and 10 bases lay in between. The CDR3 region has the DNA TGTGCCACCAGTGATTCCCAAGCGGTAGCCAAAAACATTCAGTACTTC. Protein product: CATSDSQAVAKNIQYF.

This chain joins TRBV5-3 and TRBJ2-1, with D unclear. TRBV5-3 is an open reading frame whose function is uncertain. CDR3 length equals 12 residues. The ends were cut back, 4 bases at V and 8 bases at J, with 10 bases in the middle. CDR3 sequence (DNA): TGTGCCAGAAGCCCCAGAACCCATGAGCAGTTCTTC. Its protein product is CARSPRTHEQFF.

This chain joins TRBV7-6 and TRBJ1-4; unclear D gene. The CDR3 consists of 14 residues. The ends were cut back, 6 bases at V and 8 bases at J, with 16 bases in the middle. In germline, CDR1 is SGHVS, CDR2 FNYEAQ. For the CDR3, the DNA is TGTGCCAGCAGTATATCTGGTCGGAGGGAAAAACTGTTTTTT. Translating gives CASSISGRREKLFF.

The chain combines TRBV5-1 with TRBJ1-1; 10 bases match TRBD1. Trimming cost V 3 bases and J 7 bases; bases outside gene matches: 6. Germline CDR1 and CDR2: SGHRS and YFSETQ. This CDR3 has 14 amino acids. In DNA form, the CDR3 reads TGCGCCAGCAGCTCCGGGACAGGGGCTGGTGAAGCTTTCTTT. Its protein is CASSSGTGAGEAFF.

The sample holds one count of this clone. V and J are TRBV7-9 and TRBJ2-1, with D unclear. This CDR3 region has 13 residues. Germline loops: CDR1 SEHNR, CDR2 FQNEAQ (reference sequence). V was shortened by 2 bases and J by 6 bases, with 8 bases between the two germline ends. CDR3 nucleotides: TGTGCCAGCAGCTTACCCGCTACCAATGAGCAGTTCTTC. It is translated as CASSLPATNEQFF.

CDR3 sequence reads: CASSLVSTSGAPLHF. The CDR3, as DNA: TGTGCCAGCAGCTTAGTATCTACGTCAGGGGCACCCCTCCACTTT. J is TRBJ1-6 and V is TRBV7-2, with a weak D call TRBD1 (6 bases). Germline assignment: CDR1 SGHTA and CDR2 FQGNSA. This CDR3 contains 15 residues. Trimming removed 1 base from V and 11 bases from J, with 15 bases in between.